The clone carrying this T cell receptor (beta chain) was detected a few times. Its antigen is not known. The data were taken from a study of T-cell memory formation after mild COVID-19. Study conclusions and caveats: Whereas later expanders leaned CD4+, clones contracting day 15 to 85 showed a balanced CD4/CD8 makeup. The CD4+ clones that contracted clustered mainly within CM and EM, and the CD8+ clones concentrated in EMRA.

Barcoded TCR alpha and TCR beta cDNA libraries with UMIs came from 5'RACE using constant-segment primers. TCRdb called the 5' RACE reads again in MiXCR, with one record for every CDR3 protein. The repertoire holds hundreds of thousands of distinct CDR3 sequences, around 15% seen once, with about 23% in the top ten. Trimming took off 4 bases at V and 5 bases at J, with 17 bases between the two ends. The CDR3 extends over 15 amino acids. Germline V gives CDR1 SGHTA, CDR2 FQGNSA. Sequencing was done on a sample of PBMCs or a T cell subset sorted from them (not recorded which). The receptor comes from a man younger than 30 who had mild COVID-19 (a few samples of this study predate the infection). Cell type and time point are not known. The chain carries TRBV7-2 and TRBJ2-5, with D hard to call. CDR3 sequence: CASSSWSIPAETQYF. The CDR3 bases are TGTGCCAGCAGCTCCTGGTCCATACCTGCGGAGACCCAGTACTTC.